The sequence of this T cell receptor (beta chain) was determined in a study of immune heterogeneity within non-small cell lung tumors. The CDR3 consists of 15 residues. V lost 5 bases to trimming and J lost 9 bases, with 22 bases between them. Germline V gives CDR1 SGHTA, CDR2 FQGNSA. Template material for each sample was about 0.55 ug of bulk tumor genomic DNA. Several biopsies per primary tumor, spaced far apart, were taken during surgery. Enrolled individuals presented with untreated, newly diagnosed non-small cell lung cancer and received curative surgery. Having surgery with curative intent, the donors were patients newly diagnosed with non-small cell lung cancer. Study results and limitations: High-frequency clones unique to single sites coexisted with identical dominant CDR3 beta clonotypes that recurred across tumor sites within a patient.

Multiplex PCR employing 32 V and 13 J primers generated amplicons of the TCR beta CDR3. One entry per CDR3 protein, called by TCRdb with MiXCR from the multiplex PCR reads. This sample carries 2,600 or so distinct CDR3 sequences, 25% to 30% of them seen once, and the ten largest clones take 20%. In its sample, this clonotype ranks as medium-sized (0.01 to 0.1%). Its matching antigen is unknown. Specimen: lung tumor tissue. The sequence came from a man between 60 and 75 years old with non-small cell lung cancer. The rearrangement links TRBV7-2 to TRBJ2-5, with D perhaps assigned TRBD1 or TRBD2 (5 bases each). Written as DNA, the CDR3 is TGTGCCAGCAGCCCAGCGGCAGGGACCAAGAGGTCCCAGTACTTC. This sequence encodes CASSPAAGTKRSQYF.